The 10 T cell receptor beta chains in this list originate from one sample, sequenced in a study of blood T cells in healthy people across ages. Next came a second PCR, run for about 7 to 12 cycles, which used a sample-barcoded 5' primer along with a J-beta primer mix. TCRdb re-analysed the 5' RACE reads in MiXCR, keeping a single row per CDR3 protein. Among a few hundred thousand distinct CDR3 sequences listed, about 55% were seen once. Sequenced material: blood. The origin of the receptors is a man aged 55 to 69 in good health.

This rearrangement joins TRBV3-1 to TRBJ2-5, with D perhaps TRBD1 or TRBD2 (6 bases each). CDR3 size: 15 residues. Germline-derived CDR1 and CDR2 are LGHDT and YNNKEL (reference sequence). Trimming pared 1 base from V and 0 bases from J, leaving 9 bases between. The CDR3, as DNA: TGTGCCAGCAGCCAAGGGGGGGCGTACCAAGAGACCCAGTACTTC. Translated: CASSQGGAYQETQYF.

This clonotype has a single count. The V and J genes are TRBV10-2 and TRBJ1-1; no reliable D call. The germline CDR1 and CDR2 sequences are WSHSY and SAAADI. The CDR3 spans 14 residues. V lost 6 bases and J lost 1, with 12 bases in between. Here the CDR3 reads CASSLGLKNTEAFF. The CDR3 region has the DNA TGCGCCAGCAGCCTCGGACTCAAGAACACTGAAGCTTTCTTT.

This clonotype was seen once. The chain links TRBV6-6 to TRBJ2-5, with D possibly matching TRBD2 (5 bases). V lost 11 bases and J 1 base, leaving 11 bases between the germline ends. The germline CDR1 and CDR2 sequences are MNHNY and SVGAGI (reference sequence). There are 12 residues in the CDR3. The CDR3 DNA reads as TGTGCCTCCCGCGGGCCCCAAGAGACCCAGTACTTC. This codes for CASRGPQETQYF.

In this sample, this clonotype turned up a few times. This chain connects TRBV7-9 to TRBJ2-5; possible D gene TRBD2, 6 bases. The tail of the sequence fits TRBJ2-7 better, so the J call may be wrong. CDR3 length: 13 amino acids. CDR1 is SEHNR and CDR2 is FQNEAQ in the germline V gene (reference sequence). In DNA, the CDR3 is TGTGCCAGCGGCCGGGGGAATTCGGACGAGCAGTACTTC. It yields the protein CASGRGNSDEQYF.

In this sample, this clonotype turned up once. The chain has TRBV29-1 and TRBJ2-1; D may match TRBD1 or TRBD2 (5 bases each). From germline, CDR1 is SQVTM and CDR2 ANQGSEA. This CDR3 contains 13 residues. V was shortened by 7 bases and J by 6 bases, with 16 bases between the two germline ends. CDR3 residues: CSGRRDGANEQFF. CDR3 DNA sequence: TGCAGCGGACGCCGGGACGGGGCCAATGAGCAGTTCTTC.

The chain has TRBV29-1 and TRBJ2-7; D unresolved. The CDR3 spans 11 residues. The V gene's germline CDR1 is SQVTM and CDR2 ANQGSEA. Trimming took off 7 bases at V and 3 bases at J, with 10 bases between the two ends. CDR3 coding DNA: TGCAGCGCACGGAGCAACTACGAGCAGTACTTC. As protein: CSARSNYEQYF.

A few counts support this clonotype. The rearrangement links TRBV7-2 to TRBJ2-1, with 11 bases that match TRBD2. This CDR3 spans 16 amino acids. Germline assignment: CDR1 SGHTA and CDR2 FQGNSA. Losses at the gene ends were 4 bases for V and 3 bases for J; bases not matched to a gene: 5. Here the CDR3 DNA reads TGTGCCAGCAGCTCCACCCTAGCGGGAGGCTACAATGAGCAGTTCTTC. Translated: CASSSTLAGGYNEQFF.

The table lists this clonotype with many counts. The V and J genes are TRBV20-1 and TRBJ2-4, with TRBD2 as a possible D gene (5 bases). CDR1 and CDR2 (germline): DFQATT, SNEGSKA (reference sequence). V was shortened by 3 bases and J by 6 bases, with 9 bases between the two germline ends. The CDR3 contains 12 residues. The CDR3 nucleotides are TGCAGTGCTAGTGAGGGCCCAAACATTCAGTACTTC. Amino acid sequence: CSASEGPNIQYF.

This clonotype was seen only a few times. J is TRBJ2-5 and V is TRBV30, with D maybe TRBD2 (6 bases). This CDR3 has 12 residues. V was shortened by 2 bases and J by 5 bases, with 9 bases between the two germline ends. Germline CDR1 reads GTSNPN; CDR2 reads SVGIG (reference sequence). The CDR3 is CAWSWRDETQYF. The CDR3 DNA follows: TGTGCCTGGAGTTGGAGGGATGAGACCCAGTACTTC. Full variable domain (rest looked up from reference TRBV30 and TRBJ2-5): SQTIHQWPATLVQPVGSPLSLECTVEGTSNPNLYWYRQAAGRGLQLLFYSVGIGQISSEVPQNLSASRPQDRQFILSSKKLLLSDSGFYLCAWSWRDETQYFGPGTRLLVL.

This clonotype was seen a handful of times. The chain combines TRBV5-1 with TRBJ2-5, with 8 bases fitting TRBD2. The CDR3 has 15 amino acids. Germline CDR1 reads SGHRS; CDR2 reads YFSETQ. Trimming removed 0 bases from V and 11 bases from J; junction bases left unmatched: 12. CDR3 DNA: TGCGCCAGCAGCTTGGTTAGCGGGGTCTGGTATGAGCAGTACTTC. Its translation: CASSLVSGVWYEQYF.